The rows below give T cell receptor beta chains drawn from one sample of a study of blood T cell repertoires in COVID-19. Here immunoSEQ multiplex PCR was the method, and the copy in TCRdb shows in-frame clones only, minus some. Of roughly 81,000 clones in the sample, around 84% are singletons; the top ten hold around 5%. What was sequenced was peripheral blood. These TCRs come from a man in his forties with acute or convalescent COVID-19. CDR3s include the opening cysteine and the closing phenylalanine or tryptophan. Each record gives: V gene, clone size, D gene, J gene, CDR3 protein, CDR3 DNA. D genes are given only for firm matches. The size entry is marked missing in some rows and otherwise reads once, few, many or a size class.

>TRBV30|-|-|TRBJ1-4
CAWSVQGSEKLFF
TGTGCCTGGAGTGTACAAGGGAGCGAAAAACTGTTTTTT
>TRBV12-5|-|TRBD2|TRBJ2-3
CASGHQREGLGLDTQYF
TGTGCTAGTGGTCACCAGCGGGAGGGTCTTGGGTTGGATACGCAGTATTTT
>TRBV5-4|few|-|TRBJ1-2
CASSLVRGAYQPINYGYTF
TGTGCCAGCAGCTTGGTACGTGGGGCTTATCAGCCAATTAACTATGGCTACACCTTC
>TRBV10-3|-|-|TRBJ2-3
CAIRLTGPQGSDTQYF
TGTGCCATCAGGCTCACCGGGCCACAGGGATCAGATACGCAGTATTTT
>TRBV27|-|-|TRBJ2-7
CASSPSYF
TGTGCCAGCAGTCCGTCTTACTTC
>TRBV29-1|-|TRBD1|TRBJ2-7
CSVDGTDDYEQYF
TGCAGCGTTGACGGGACAGACGACTACGAGCAGTACTTC
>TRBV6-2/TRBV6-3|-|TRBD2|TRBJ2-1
CASSYWFSGRNNEQFF
TGTGCCAGCAGTTACTGGTTTAGCGGGAGAAACAATGAGCAGTTCTTC
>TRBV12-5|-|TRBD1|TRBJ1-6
CASGEPGTAYNSPLHF
TGTGCTAGTGGTGAGCCAGGGACAGCCTATAATTCACCCCTCCACTTT
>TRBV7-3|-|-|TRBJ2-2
CASSATGTGELFF
TGTGCCAGCAGCGCAACAGGGACCGGGGAGCTGTTTTTT
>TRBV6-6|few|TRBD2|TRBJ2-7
CASSLGLAGSSYEQYF
TGTGCCAGCAGCCTCGGGTTAGCGGGCTCCTCCTACGAGCAGTACTTC
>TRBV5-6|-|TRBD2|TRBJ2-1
CASSSLAGRYNEQFF
TGTGCCAGCAGCTCACTAGCGGGACGGTACAATGAGCAGTTCTTC
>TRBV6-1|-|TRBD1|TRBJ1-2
CASSDLTGFPGYTF
TGTGCCAGCAGTGACCTGACAGGGTTTCCTGGCTACACCTTC
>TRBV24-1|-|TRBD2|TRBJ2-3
CATSDDTSGAYNTQYF
TGTGCCACCAGTGATGATACTAGCGGGGCCTATAATACGCAGTATTTT
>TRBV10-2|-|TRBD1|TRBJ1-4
CASSERGTGLEKLFF
TGCGCCAGCAGTGAGAGGGGGACAGGGCTTGAAAAACTGTTTTTT
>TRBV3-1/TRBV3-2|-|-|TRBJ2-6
CASSQVRFPSGANVLTF
TGTGCCAGCAGCCAGGTCAGGTTCCCCTCTGGGGCCAACGTCCTGACTTTC
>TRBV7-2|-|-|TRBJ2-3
CASSLVLAPTDTQYF
TGTGCCAGCAGCTTAGTCCTAGCCCCCACAGATACGCAGTATTTT
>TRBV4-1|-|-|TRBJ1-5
CASSQDGQGGQPQHF
TGCGCCAGCAGCCAAGATGGGCAGGGTGGTCAGCCCCAGCATTTT
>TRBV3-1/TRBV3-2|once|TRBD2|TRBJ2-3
CASSQAPGGFRDTQYF
TGTGCCAGCAGCCAAGCCCCCGGGGGGTTCCGTGATACGCAGTATTTT
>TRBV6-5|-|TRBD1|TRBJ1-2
CASSPSGQGYYGYTF
TGTGCCAGCAGCCCCTCCGGACAGGGTTACTATGGCTACACCTTC
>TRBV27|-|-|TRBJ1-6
CASSLGQNYNSPLHF
TGTGCCAGCAGCCTCGGACAGAACTATAATTCACCCCTCCACTTT
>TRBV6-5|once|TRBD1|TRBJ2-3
CASRSDRVGNTQYF
TGTGCCAGCAGATCAGACAGGGTAGGGAATACGCAGTATTTT
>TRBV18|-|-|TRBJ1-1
CASSPGTVGSGNTEAFF
TGTGCCAGCTCACCAGGGACGGTCGGGAGCGGGAACACTGAAGCTTTCTTT
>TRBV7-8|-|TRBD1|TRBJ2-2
CASRRVTGAGELFF
TGTGCCAGCAGAAGAGTGACAGGGGCCGGGGAGCTGTTTTTT
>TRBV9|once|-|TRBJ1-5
CASSVARVGNQPQHF
TGTGCCAGCAGCGTAGCCAGGGTAGGCAATCAGCCCCAGCATTTT
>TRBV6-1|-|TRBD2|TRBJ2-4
CASSESLGGHIQYF
TGTGCCAGCAGTGAAAGCTTGGGAGGGCACATTCAGTACTTC
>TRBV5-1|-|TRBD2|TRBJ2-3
CASSTSGVTDTQYF
TGCGCCAGCAGCACTAGCGGGGTCACAGATACGCAGTATTTT
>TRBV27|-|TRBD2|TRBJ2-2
CASKFLSGGAGGELFF
TGTGCCAGCAAATTCTTGAGCGGGGGGGCCGGCGGGGAGCTGTTTTTT
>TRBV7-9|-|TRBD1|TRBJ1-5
CASSYKPGQGAGQPQHF
TGTGCCAGCAGTTATAAACCGGGACAGGGGGCGGGTCAGCCCCAGCATTTT
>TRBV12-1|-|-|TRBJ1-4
CASSFETITNEKLFF
TGTGCCAGCAGCTTTGAGACAATAACTAATGAAAAACTGTTTTTT
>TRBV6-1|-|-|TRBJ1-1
CASSDPTGHTEAFF
TGTGCCAGCAGTGACCCCACAGGACACACTGAAGCTTTCTTT
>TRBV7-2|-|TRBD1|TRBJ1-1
CASSLQQGGTEAFF
TGTGCCAGCAGCTTGCAACAGGGGGGCACTGAAGCTTTCTTT
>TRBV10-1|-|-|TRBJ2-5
CASSEIKGVQETQYF
TGCGCCAGCAGTGAGATAAAGGGGGTACAAGAGACCCAGTACTTC
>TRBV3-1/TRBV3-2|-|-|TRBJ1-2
CASSRSGGDGYTF
TGTGCCAGCAGCCGCTCGGGGGGGGATGGCTACACCTTC
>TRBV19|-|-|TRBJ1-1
CASSYRADTEAFF
TGTGCCAGTAGTTACAGGGCGGACACTGAAGCTTTCTTT
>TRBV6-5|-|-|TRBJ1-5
CASSSYSNQPQHF
TGTGCCAGCAGTTCGTATAGCAATCAGCCCCAGCATTTT
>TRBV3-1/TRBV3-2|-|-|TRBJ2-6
CASSQGMGQGGPGANVLTF
TGTGCCAGCAGCCAAGGCATGGGACAAGGTGGACCGGGGGCCAACGTCCTGACTTTC
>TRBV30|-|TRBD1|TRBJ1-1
CAWSVGQDSAFF
TGTGCCTGGAGTGTGGGACAGGATTCGGCTTTCTTT
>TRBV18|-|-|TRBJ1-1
CASSPLSTATEAFF
TGTGCCAGCTCACCACTTTCTACCGCCACTGAAGCTTTCTTT
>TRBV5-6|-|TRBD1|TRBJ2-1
CASSLVGQRGNEQFF
TGTGCCAGCAGCTTGGTGGGACAGAGGGGAAATGAGCAGTTCTTC
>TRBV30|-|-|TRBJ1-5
CAWRGAGNQPQHF
TGTGCCTGGAGAGGGGCTGGCAATCAGCCCCAGCATTTT
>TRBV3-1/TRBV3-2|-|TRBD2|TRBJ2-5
CASSQGVLAGGPGETQYF
TGTGCCAGCAGCCAAGGGGTCTTAGCGGGAGGGCCTGGGGAGACCCAGTACTTC